The text below deals with one T cell receptor (beta chain). Sorted-subset replicate PCR reactions were performed with around 200 ng DNA, corresponding to about 30,000 T cell genomes. The method was immunoSEQ multiplex PCR; TCRdb's version includes in-frame clones alone and lacks a portion of them. The sample yields 600,000 to 750,000 clones, around 72% seen once. The ends lost 3 bases at V and 6 bases at J; junction bases unmatched: 8. The CDR3 is made up of 15 amino acids. Germline V CDR1 and CDR2: SGHAT, FQDESV (reference sequence). This entry belongs to a study of shared clonotypes between healthy human individuals.

The rearrangement joins TRBV11-1 to TRBJ1-1, with 9 bases matching TRBD1. This TCR was sampled from a woman in her 30s in good health. Sequenced: memory CD4+ T cells sorted from blood. Described subset: CD45RA-negative fraction. The DNA for the CDR3 is TGTGCCAGCAGCTTCACCTCCGGGACAGGGTCTGAAGCTTTCTTT. It translates to CASSFTSGTGSEAFF.